The 12 T cell receptor beta chains presented below share a single source sample, sequenced in a study of cytomegalovirus exposure and HLA in healthy donors. The PCR used 60 Vbeta and 13 Jbeta primers. Libraries were prepared by immunoSEQ multiplex PCR; TCRdb keeps only in-frame clonotypes and omits some of them. The sample contains roughly 160,000 clones, about 85% of which appear only once. The sequenced material came from PBMCs. All receptors come from a man under 40 in good health and CMV-seropositive.

This clone showed up just a few times. The CDR3 sequence: CASSQVPTGMTEAFF. Here the CDR3 DNA reads TGCGCCAGCAGCCAAGTCCCGACAGGCATGACTGAAGCTTTCTTT. V and J are TRBV4-3 and TRBJ1-1, with D tentatively TRBD1 (6 bases). Trimming took off 1 base at V and 5 bases at J, with 14 bases between the two ends. Germline CDR1 and CDR2: LGHNA and YSLEER. The CDR3 contains 15 residues.

V gene TRBV7-9 combines with J gene TRBJ2-7; D remains ambiguous. Trimming pared 5 bases from V and 3 bases from J, leaving 5 bases between. The CDR3 runs 11 residues. Per germline, CDR1 SEHNR and CDR2 FQNEAQ (reference sequence). The CDR3 DNA is TGTGCCAGCAGCCCCCACTACGAGCAGTACTTC. Translating it yields CASSPHYEQYF.

The chain joins TRBV7-9 to TRBJ1-2; 12 positions agree with TRBD1. The CDR3 covers 13 residues. J was trimmed by 7 bases and V by 5 bases; bases with no gene match: 2. CDR1 is SEHNR and CDR2 is FQNEAQ in the germline V gene (reference sequence). Here the CDR3 DNA reads TGTGCCAGCAGCCGGGACAGGGGGCTTGGCTACACCTTC. Amino acids: CASSRDRGLGYTF. Using reference TRBV7-9 and TRBJ1-2 for the parts outside the CDR3, the full variable domain is DTGVSQNPRHKITKRGQNVTFRCDPISEHNRLYWYRQTLGQGPEFLTYFQNEAQLEKSRLLSDRFSAERPKGSFSTLEIQRTEQGDSAMYLCASSRDRGLGYTFGSGTRLTVV.

V usage is TRBV19 and J usage is TRBJ2-1; D possibly corresponds to TRBD2 (6 bases). V gave up 7 bases and J gave up 6 bases, with 22 bases separating them. Looked up from germline, CDR1 is LNHDA and CDR2 is SQIVND (reference sequence). There are 16 residues in the CDR3. DNA for the CDR3: TGTGCCAGTACCTCATTGTGGCGGGGCGCGGGCAATGAGCAGTTCTTC. This sequence encodes CASTSLWRGAGNEQFF.

This chain uses TRBV6-5 with TRBJ2-2; possible D gene TRBD1, 6 bases. The CDR3 totals 15 residues. Germline V lookup: CDR1 MNHEY, CDR2 SVGAGI. V was trimmed by 6 bases and J by 2 bases, leaving 13 bases between them. CDR3 nucleotides: TGTGCCAGCAGGGGGACACCCCTAAACACCGGGGAGCTGTTTTTT. Amino acid sequence: CASRGTPLNTGELFF.

To note about this clone: One junction end disagrees with the germline gene, perhaps due to a read error. The chain joins TRBV7-2 to TRBJ1-1; D gene unclear. The germline CDR1 and CDR2 sequences are SGHTA and FQGNSA. The CDR3 is 13 residues long. CDR3 in amino acids: CASSFTLKTEAFF. The CDR3 DNA is TGTGCCAGCAGCTTTACCTTAAAGACTGAGGCTTTCTTT. Full variable domain (remainder filled in from reference TRBV7-2 and TRBJ1-1): GAGVSQSPSNKVTEKGKDVELRCDPISGHTALYWYRQSLGQGLEFLIYFQGNSAPDKSGLPSDRFSAERTGGSVSTLTIQRTQQEDSAVYLCASSFTLKTEAFFGQGTRLTVV.

The V gene is TRBV29-1, the J gene TRBJ2-1; 9 bases fit TRBD2. V lost 5 bases and J lost 6; bases outside the gene matches: 8. This CDR3 has 14 residues. Germline V CDR1 and CDR2: SQVTM, ANQGSEA. Here the CDR3 DNA reads TGCAGCGTTACGGCGGGAGGGCCAGGCAATGAGCAGTTCTTC. Translated, it gives CSVTAGGPGNEQFF.

V usage is TRBV7-9 and J usage is TRBJ2-7; D remains ambiguous. This CDR3 contains 12 residues. Per the germline V gene, CDR1 is SEHNR and CDR2 is FQNEAQ (reference sequence). In DNA form, the CDR3 reads TGTTCCAGCAGCTTCGGTAGCTACGAGCAGTACGTC. Residues: CSSSFGSYEQYV.

The chain is built from TRBV14 and TRBJ2-1, with TRBD1 matching over 7 bases. V dropped 6 bases and J dropped 6; count of bases not matched to a gene: 11. CDR3 length: 15 residues. Germline CDR1 and CDR2: SGHDN and FVKESK. CDR3 bases: TGTGCCAGCAGGGCGACAGGGTGGGGTTCCAATGAGCAGTTCTTC. Protein: CASRATGWGSNEQFF.

This clone showed up just once. J is TRBJ2-7 and V is TRBV9, with D possibly being TRBD2 (6 bases). The CDR3 covers 15 residues. Deletions cut 3 bases from V and 2 bases from J, with 15 bases between. Per germline, CDR1 SGDLS and CDR2 YYNGEE. CDR3 amino acids: CASSGRPGTAYEQYF. The CDR3 DNA sequence: TGTGCCAGCAGCGGACGGCCCGGGACTGCCTACGAGCAGTACTTC. The full variable domain, completed using reference TRBV9 and TRBJ2-7, is DSGVTQTPKHLITATGQRVTLRCSPRSGDLSVYWYQQSLDQGLQFLIQYYNGEERAKGNILERFSAQQFPDLHSELNLSSLELGDSALYFCASSGRPGTAYEQYFGPGTRLTVT.

The chain couples TRBV5-1 to TRBJ1-4, with TRBD1 matching over 8 bases. The V and J ends lost 0 bases and 5 bases, in that order; junction bases with no gene match: 6. The CDR3 covers 16 residues. The germline V gene has CDR1 SGHRS and CDR2 YFSETQ. CDR3 sequence (DNA): TGCGCCAGCAGCTTGGACGGGACAGGAGACAATGAAAAACTGTTTTTT. Translated, it gives CASSLDGTGDNEKLFF.

Note on this clone: The junction departs from germline at one end; a sequencing error may be responsible. CDR3 residues: CSSNWEGSYNEQFF. In DNA, the CDR3 is TGTTCCAGCAACTGGGAGGGCTCCTACAATGAGCAGTTCTTC. This rearrangement joins TRBV7-9 to TRBJ2-1, with 7 bases lining up with TRBD2. The CDR3 is 14 residues long. Germline CDR1 SEHNR, CDR2 FQNEAQ (reference sequence).